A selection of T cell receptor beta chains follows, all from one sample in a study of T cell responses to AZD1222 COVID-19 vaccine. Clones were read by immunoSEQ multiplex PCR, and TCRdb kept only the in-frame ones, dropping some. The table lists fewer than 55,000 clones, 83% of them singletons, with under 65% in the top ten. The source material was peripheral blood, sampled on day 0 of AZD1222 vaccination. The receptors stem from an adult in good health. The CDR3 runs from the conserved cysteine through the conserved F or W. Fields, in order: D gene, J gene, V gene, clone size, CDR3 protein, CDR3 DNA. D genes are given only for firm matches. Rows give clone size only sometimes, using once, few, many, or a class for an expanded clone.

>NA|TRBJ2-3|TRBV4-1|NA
CASSQDVTDTQYF
TGCGCCAGCAGCCAAGATGTTACAGATACGCAGTATTTT
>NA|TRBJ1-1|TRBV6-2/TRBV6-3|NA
CASSYSRGQGTEAFF
TGTGCCAGCAGTTACTCGCGGGGGCAAGGCACTGAAGCTTTCTTT
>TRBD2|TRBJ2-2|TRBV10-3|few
CAISESGTSGAGYTGELFF
TGTGCCATCAGTGAGTCGGGGACTAGCGGAGCTGGGTACACCGGGGAGCTGTTTTTT
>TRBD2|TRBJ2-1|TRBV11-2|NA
CASSVGTSGNYNEQFF
TGTGCCAGCAGCGTCGGGACTAGCGGGAATTACAATGAGCAGTTCTTC
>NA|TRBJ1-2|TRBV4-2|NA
CASSQEAQPSYGYTF
TGTGCCAGCAGCCAAGAGGCCCAGCCCAGCTATGGCTACACCTTC
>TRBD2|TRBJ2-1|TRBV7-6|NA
CASSLAPGGNEQFF
TGTGCCAGCAGCTTAGCGCCGGGGGGGAATGAGCAGTTCTTC
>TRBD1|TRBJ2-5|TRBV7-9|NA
CASTVTGTGGWETQYF
TGTGCCAGCACCGTAACCGGGACAGGGGGCTGGGAGACCCAGTACTTC
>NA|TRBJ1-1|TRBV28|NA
CASRPAGVGFDTEAFF
TGTGCCAGCAGGCCCGCGGGGGTGGGATTCGACACTGAAGCTTTCTTT
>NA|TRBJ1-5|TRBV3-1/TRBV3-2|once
CASSLTGMGQPQHF
TGTGCCAGCAGCCTTACAGGGATGGGTCAGCCCCAGCATTTT
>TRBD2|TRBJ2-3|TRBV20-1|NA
CSASGTSGPTDTQYF
TGCAGTGCTAGTGGGACTAGCGGCCCCACAGATACGCAGTATTTT
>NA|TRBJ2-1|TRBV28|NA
CASSYSGSRYNEQFF
TGTGCCAGCAGTTATAGCGGTTCACGTTACAATGAGCAGTTCTTC
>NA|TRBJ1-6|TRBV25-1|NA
CATSEGPSPLHF
TGTGCCACCTCGGAAGGGCCTTCACCCCTCCACTTT
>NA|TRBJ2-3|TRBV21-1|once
CASSKPGQGVSDTQYF
TGTGCCAGCAGCAAACCAGGACAGGGAGTCTCAGATACGCAGTATTTT
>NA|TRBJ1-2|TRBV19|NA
CASFKTTSGGYTF
TGTGCCAGCTTTAAAACAACGTCGGGAGGCTACACCTTC
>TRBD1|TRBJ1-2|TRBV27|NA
CASSFVPGTGANYGYTF
TGTGCCAGCAGTTTCGTCCCCGGGACAGGGGCTAACTATGGCTACACCTTC
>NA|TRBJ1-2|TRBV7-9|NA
CASSLQGHGYTF
TGTGCCAGCAGCTTACAGGGACATGGCTACACCTTC
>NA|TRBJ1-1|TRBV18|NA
CASSSHTGEVTEAFF
TGTGCCAGCTCTTCCCACACGGGGGAAGTCACTGAAGCTTTCTTT
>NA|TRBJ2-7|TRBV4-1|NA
CASSQGSSTYEQYF
TGCGCCAGCAGCCAAGGGAGCAGCACCTACGAGCAGTACTTC
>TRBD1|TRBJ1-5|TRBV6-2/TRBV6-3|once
CASSTGGNQPQHF
TGTGCCAGCAGTACAGGGGGCAATCAGCCCCAGCATTTT
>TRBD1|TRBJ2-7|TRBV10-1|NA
CASSRTGSYEQYF
TGCGCCAGCAGTCGGACAGGCTCCTACGAGCAGTACTTC
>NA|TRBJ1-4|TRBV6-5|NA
CATAVAREKLFF
TGTGCCACCGCGGTAGCGAGGGAAAAACTGTTTTTT
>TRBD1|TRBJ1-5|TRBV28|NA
CASTTQGERRQPQHF
TGTGCCAGCACCACTCAGGGGGAGAGACGACAGCCCCAGCATTTT
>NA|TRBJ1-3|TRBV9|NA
CASSVAGSSGNTIYF
TGTGCCAGCAGCGTAGCCGGGTCCTCTGGAAACACCATATATTTT
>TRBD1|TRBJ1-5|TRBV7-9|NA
CASSPDRAGDQPQHF
TGTGCCAGCAGCCCAGACAGGGCCGGGGATCAGCCCCAGCATTTT
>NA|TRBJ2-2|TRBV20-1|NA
CSASLNTGELFF
TGCAGTGCTAGTTTAAACACCGGGGAGCTGTTTTTT
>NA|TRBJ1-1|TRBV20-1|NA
CSTPGNTEAFF
TGCAGTACCCCAGGGAACACTGAAGCTTTCTTT
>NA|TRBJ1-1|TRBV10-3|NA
CAISEYREQKAFF
TGTGCCATCAGTGAGTACCGGGAGCAAAAAGCTTTCTTT
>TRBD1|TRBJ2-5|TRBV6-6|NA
CASSRGGREETQYF
TGTGCCAGCAGCCGAGGGGGCAGGGAGGAGACCCAGTACTTC
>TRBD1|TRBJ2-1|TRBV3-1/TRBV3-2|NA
CASSPGQGYDEQFF
TGTGCCAGCAGCCCCGGACAGGGGTACGATGAGCAGTTCTTC
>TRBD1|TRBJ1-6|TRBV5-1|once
CASSLRQGGNSPLHF
TGCGCCAGCAGCCTAAGACAGGGAGGTAATTCACCCCTCCACTTT
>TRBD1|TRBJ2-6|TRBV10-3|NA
CAIRPGQGTKGSGANVLTF
TGTGCCATCAGACCGGGACAGGGGACGAAGGGCTCTGGGGCCAACGTCCTGACTTTC
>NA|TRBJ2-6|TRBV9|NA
CASSVSGANVLTF
TGTGCCAGCAGCGTGAGTGGGGCCAACGTCCTGACTTTC
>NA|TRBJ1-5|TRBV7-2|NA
CASSLGGRDLSNQPQHF
TGTGCCAGCAGCTTAGGAGGGCGGGACCTTAGCAATCAGCCCCAGCATTTT
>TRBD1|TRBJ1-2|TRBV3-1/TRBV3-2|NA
CASSQGDSYGYTF
TGTGCCAGCAGCCAAGGGGACAGCTATGGCTACACCTTC
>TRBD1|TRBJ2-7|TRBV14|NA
CASSPDRGREQYF
TGTGCCAGCAGCCCAGACAGGGGGCGCGAGCAGTACTTC
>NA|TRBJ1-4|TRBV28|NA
CASSSTGASEKLFF
TGTGCCAGCAGTTCGACCGGGGCAAGTGAAAAACTGTTTTTT
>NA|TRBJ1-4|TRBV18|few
CASSPAGVGIEKLFF
TGTGCCAGCTCACCCGCGGGGGTCGGCATTGAAAAACTGTTTTTT